The 29 T cell receptor beta chains below come from one sample, sequenced in a study of TIL therapy for anti-PD-1-resistant metastatic lung cancer. The immunoSEQ assay was v3. TCRdb's table, derived via immunoSEQ multiplex PCR, lists solely in-frame clones and lacks some. The table records some 90,000 clones, just over 65% of them present only once. As for time point: pre-treatment sample, taken before nivolumab and TIL therapy. Tumor tissue came from excised metastases, mostly pleural nodules or supraclavicular lymph nodes. Material: tumor tissue, obtained at baseline. These receptors came from a person aged 25-79 years with non-small cell lung cancer.

In this sample, this clone turned up once. The CDR3 here is CASSERGGLAGEYEQYF. CDR3 nucleotides: TGTGCCAGCAGCGAAAGGGGCGGACTAGCGGGAGAATACGAGCAGTACTTC. This chain links TRBV21-1 with TRBJ2-7; no DNA check was done on the table's D call, TRBD2. TRBV21-1 is deemed a pseudogene. This CDR3 spans 17 amino acids.

The CDR3 region has the DNA TGTGCCAGCTGGGGGGGACTCGGGGGACGCACAGATACGCAGTATTTT. Amino acids: CASWGGLGGRTDTQYF. The chain joins TRBV7-9 to TRBJ2-3, with TRBD2 matching 7 bases. The CDR3 covers 16 residues. V was pared by 8 bases and J by 1 base, with 12 bases of the junction left unmatched. Germline CDR1 and CDR2: SEHNR and FQNEAQ (reference sequence).

This chain connects TRBV5-1 to TRBJ2-1, with 10 bases matching TRBD2. This CDR3 has 15 amino acids. Trimming took 0 bases from V and 6 from J; bases not matched to a gene: 3. Per the germline V gene, CDR1 is SGHRS and CDR2 is YFSETQ. CDR3 bases: TGCGCCAGCAGCTTGGCTAGCGGGAGTAGCAATGAGCAGTTCTTC. It is translated as CASSLASGSSNEQFF.

This clone was detected many times. This sequence joins TRBV7-2 and TRBJ2-3; possible D gene TRBD2, 6 bases. CDR1 is SGHTA and CDR2 is FQGNSA in the germline V gene. The CDR3 extends over 15 amino acids. The V end lost 3 bases, the J end lost 8 bases, and 18 bases lay between the germline ends. The CDR3 coding sequence is TGTGCCAGCAGCTTTGGAGGGACCCGCATAGGTACGCAGTATTTT. Protein: CASSFGGTRIGTQYF.

This rearrangement joins TRBV10-3 to TRBJ2-7; 8 bases map to TRBD1. Trimming removed 4 bases from V and 1 base from J; junction bases left unmatched: 6. The CDR3 has 15 amino acids. The germline V gene encodes CDR1 ENHRY and CDR2 SYGVKD. As DNA, the CDR3 is TGTGCCATCAGTGTCCGGACAGGGCAATCCTACGAGCAGTACTTC. This translates into CAISVRTGQSYEQYF.

The chain uses TRBV6-2 or TRBV6-3 and TRBJ2-1; TRBD1 aligns across 8 bases. The CDR3 has 14 residues. Germline values: CDR1 MNHEY, CDR2 SVGEGT. V lost 6 bases to trimming and J lost 4 bases; unmatched junction nucleotides: 5. As DNA, the CDR3 is TGTGCCAGCAGCGGACAGGGCTATTACAATGAGCAGTTCTTC. Translated: CASSGQGYYNEQFF.

The rearrangement links TRBV28 to TRBJ2-1, with 11 bases lining up with TRBD1. This CDR3 spans 15 amino acids. V dropped 4 bases and J dropped 8; count of bases not matched to a gene: 7. Germline CDR1 and CDR2: MDHEN and SYDVKM. In DNA form, the CDR3 reads TGTGCCAGCAGTTACTCGGACAGGGGGCAGGATGAGCAGTTCTTC. Translated: CASSYSDRGQDEQFF.

This sequence joins TRBV14 and TRBJ1-2, with D hard to call. CDR1 is SGHDN, CDR2 FVKESK, per germline. There are 13 residues in the CDR3. V was cut by 1 base and J by 5 bases, with 8 bases left in between. The CDR3 protein is CASSQVWKYGYTF. As DNA, the CDR3 is TGTGCCAGCAGCCAAGTATGGAAATATGGCTACACCTTC.

CDR3 nucleotide sequence: TGTGCCAGCCATACTGTCGGGGTCCCCAACACTGAAGCTTTCTTT. Its protein product is CASHTVGVPNTEAFF. The chain couples TRBV27 to TRBJ1-1; D gene unclear. The length of the CDR3 is 15 residues. Trimming left V 8 bases short and J 2 bases short, with 18 bases between. Germline loops: CDR1 MNHEY, CDR2 SMNVEV (reference sequence).

This clone appeared a few times. The rearrangement uses TRBV6-5 and TRBJ1-6; 10 nucleotides agree with TRBD1. CDR3 size: 16 residues. The ends lost 0 bases at V and 4 bases at J; junction bases unmatched: 0. Germline V lookup: CDR1 MNHEY, CDR2 SVGAGI. The CDR3 loop reads CASSYSGQGYNSPLHF. Written as DNA, the CDR3 is TGTGCCAGCAGTTACTCGGGACAGGGGTATAATTCACCCCTCCACTTT.

This chain links TRBV25-1 with TRBJ2-7, with D tentatively TRBD1 (6 bases). V lost 4 bases and J 7 bases, leaving 23 bases between the germline ends. This CDR3 comprises 16 residues. Germline CDR1 MGHDK, CDR2 SYGVNS. The CDR3 nucleotides read TGTGCCAGCAGTGCATTCTGGGACACCGGATCCACGGAGCAGTACTTC. This codes for CASSAFWDTGSTEQYF.

The rearrangement links TRBV5-6 to TRBJ2-3; no firm D call. CDR3 length: 12 residues. Germline CDR1 is SGHDT and CDR2 is YYEEEE. The V end was cut by 1 base, the J end by 6 bases, with 6 bases between. The chain's CDR3 is CASSLPRDTQYF. CDR3 DNA: TGTGCCAGCAGCTTGCCCCGCGATACGCAGTATTTT. Complete variable domain (other parts from reference TRBV5-6 and TRBJ2-3): DAGVTQSPTHLIKTRGQQVTLRCSPKSGHDTVSWYQQALGQGPQFIFQYYEEEERQRGNFPDRFSGHQFPNYSSELNVNALLLGDSALYLCASSLPRDTQYFGPGTRLTVL.

This clone was seen only a few times. The V call is TRBV5-1, the J call TRBJ1-6, with 8 bases fitting TRBD1. Germline loops: CDR1 SGHRS, CDR2 YFSETQ. The length of the CDR3 is 14 residues. V shed 4 bases and J 10 bases; nucleotides not matched to a gene: 7. The CDR3 nucleotides read TGCGCCAGCAGCCTGGACAGGGAGATGTCACCCCTCCACTTT. It codes for CASSLDREMSPLHF. The variable domain in full, with the rest retrieved from reference TRBV5-1 and TRBJ1-6, is KAGVTQTPRYLIKTRGQQVTLSCSPISGHRSVSWYQQTPGQGLQFLFEYFSETQRNKGNFPGRFSGRQFSNSRSEMNVSTLELGDSALYLCASSLDREMSPLHFGNGTRLTVT.

J is TRBJ2-7 and V is TRBV18; 11 nucleotides align to TRBD2. Germline V gives CDR1 KGHSH, CDR2 LQKENI. This CDR3 is built from 16 residues. J lost 5 bases, V lost 3 bases, and 9 bases had no gene match. As DNA, the CDR3 is TGTGCCAGCTCACCGAAGCTAGCGGGAGGAGTCGACGAGCAGTACTTC. Amino acid sequence: CASSPKLAGGVDEQYF.

This chain connects TRBV28 to TRBJ1-3; possibly TRBD1 for D (6 bases). Trimming shortened V by 4 bases and J by 1 base, and 8 bases separated the two germline ends. CDR3 length: 14 residues. Germline V gene sequence: CDR1 MDHEN, CDR2 SYDVKM. The CDR3 reads CASSSQGSGNTIYF. The CDR3, as DNA: TGTGCCAGCAGTTCTCAGGGGTCTGGAAACACCATATATTTT. Filled out from reference TRBV28 and TRBJ1-3, the complete variable domain reads DVKVTQSSRYLVKRTGEKVFLECVQDMDHENMFWYRQDPGLGLRLIYFSYDVKMKEKGDIPEGYSVSREKKERFSLILESASTNQTSMYLCASSSQGSGNTIYFGEGSWLTVV.

The V and J genes are TRBV4-3 and TRBJ2-7; no definite D call. CDR1 and CDR2 (germline): LGHNA, YSLEER. The CDR3 runs 13 residues. The V gene lost 3 bases and the J gene lost 6 bases, with 12 bases spanning the gap. CDR3 DNA: TGCGCCAGCAGCCAGGTAACCCTGGGCGAGCAGTACTTC. As protein: CASSQVTLGEQYF.

The chain couples TRBV28 to TRBJ2-3, with 8 bases that match TRBD2. After removal of 2 bases from V and 6 bases from J, the junction contained 13 bases not matched to a gene. CDR3 size: 17 residues. Germline V gives CDR1 MDHEN, CDR2 SYDVKM. CDR3 amino acids: CASSLASGAGGFDTQYF. The CDR3 region has the DNA TGTGCCAGCAGTTTAGCGTCGGGGGCGGGAGGTTTTGATACGCAGTATTTT.

This clone has just one count. The genes are TRBV18 and TRBJ1-6; TRBD1 aligns across 7 bases. After removal of 3 bases from V and 6 bases from J, the junction contained 2 bases not matched to a gene. The CDR3 has 14 amino acids. From germline, CDR1 is KGHSH and CDR2 LQKENI. The CDR3: CASSPQGGNSPLHF. CDR3 DNA sequence: TGTGCCAGCTCACCGCAGGGGGGTAATTCACCCCTCCACTTT.

V is TRBV3-1 (or the pseudogene TRBV3-2) and J is TRBJ2-7; 8 bases align to TRBD1. The ends lost 0 bases at V and 5 bases at J; junction bases unmatched: 12. CDR3 length equals 17 residues. Germline lookup yields CDR1 LGHDT and CDR2 YNNKEL (reference sequence). This CDR3 is CASSQEGTGRGIDEQYF. The CDR3 nucleotides are TGTGCCAGCAGCCAAGAGGGGACAGGAAGGGGGATTGACGAGCAGTACTTC.

This clone appeared a few times. The chain combines TRBV3-1 (or the pseudogene TRBV3-2) with TRBJ2-1, with a possible D match to TRBD2 (5 bases). CDR3 length equals 15 residues. V lost 1 base, J lost 4 bases, and 11 bases lay in between. Germline CDR1 is LGHDT and CDR2 is YNNKEL (reference sequence). CDR3 bases: TGTGCCAGCAGCCAAGGGTCGGGAAGGTACAATGAGCAGTTCTTC. It encodes CASSQGSGRYNEQFF.

This clone has more than one count but fewer than ten. This chain connects TRBV29-1 to TRBJ2-3, with 8 bases identical to TRBD2. The germline V gene encodes CDR1 SQVTM and CDR2 ANQGSEA. Trimming at V came to 6 bases and at J to 6 bases, leaving 5 bases not matched to a gene. The CDR3 contains 12 residues. The CDR3, as DNA: TGCAGCGTCGAGCGACTAGCGGATACGCAGTATTTT. This encodes CSVERLADTQYF.

V and J are TRBV5-3 and TRBJ2-3, with a weak D call TRBD2 (6 bases). TRBV5-3 is an open reading frame whose function is uncertain. The CDR3 sequence is 17 residues long. V was shortened by 8 bases and J by 1 base, with 23 bases between the two germline ends. The CDR3, as DNA: TGTGCCAGGAGCCGGGGTACGCGGGGCCCAGGCACAGATACGCAGTATTTT. Encoded protein: CARSRGTRGPGTDTQYF.

This clone was detected only once. This chain uses TRBV18 with TRBJ2-5; either TRBD1 or TRBD2 may fit D (5 bases each). The germline V and J ends were trimmed by 4 bases and 2 bases, with 17 bases remaining between them. This CDR3 has 16 amino acids. CDR1 is KGHSH and CDR2 is LQKENI in the germline V gene. The CDR3 loop is CASSLRSGTGQETQYF. The DNA for the CDR3 is TGTGCCAGCTCACTCCGCTCTGGGACGGGACAAGAGACCCAGTACTTC.

The chain recombines TRBV7-2 with TRBJ2-1, with 11 bases that match TRBD1. Per germline, CDR1 SGHTA and CDR2 FQGNSA. With 4 bases clipped from V and 7 bases from J, the junction kept 6 bases outside the gene matches. There are 15 residues in the CDR3. CDR3 nucleotide sequence: TGTGCCAGCAGCTCCTCGGGACAGGGGGGTAATGAGCAGTTCTTC. It codes for CASSSSGQGGNEQFF. Full variable domain (outside the CDR3, taken from reference TRBV7-2 and TRBJ2-1): GAGVSQSPSNKVTEKGKDVELRCDPISGHTALYWYRQSLGQGLEFLIYFQGNSAPDKSGLPSDRFSAERTGGSVSTLTIQRTQQEDSAVYLCASSSSGQGGNEQFFGPGTRLTVL.

The chain recombines TRBV6-5 with TRBJ1-2, with D perhaps TRBD1 (6 bases). This CDR3 comprises 15 residues. Between the trimmed V and J ends, which lost 2 bases and 0 bases, there was a span of 10 bases. CDR1 is MNHEY and CDR2 is SVGAGI in the germline V gene. The CDR3 DNA reads TGTGCCAGCAGTTACGGCAGGGGAGCTAACTATGGCTACACCTTC. This translates into CASSYGRGANYGYTF.

V is TRBV5-1 and J is TRBJ2-7, with D perhaps TRBD1 (6 bases). V was trimmed by 6 bases and J by 4 bases, leaving 14 bases between them. The CDR3 totals 13 residues. Germline CDR1 is SGHRS and CDR2 is YFSETQ. The CDR3 DNA is TGCGCCAGCAACGGGCCCAGGGGTTACGAGCAGTACTTC. This translates into CASNGPRGYEQYF.

The chain recombines TRBV28 with TRBJ2-5; 14 positions agree with TRBD2. CDR3 length equals 18 residues. From germline, CDR1 is MDHEN and CDR2 SYDVKM. Trimming took 7 bases from V and 2 from J; bases not matched to a gene: 12. This CDR3 is CASNTRLAGGPSQETQYF. The CDR3 DNA reads as TGTGCCAGCAATACGAGACTAGCGGGGGGGCCTTCACAAGAGACCCAGTACTTC.

The gene calls are TRBV7-2 and TRBJ1-1; tentatively, D is TRBD1 (6 bases). Trimming left V 2 bases short and J 4 bases short, with 11 bases between. The CDR3 totals 14 residues. From germline, CDR1 is SGHTA and CDR2 FQGNSA. The CDR3 sequence: CASSLRQGSTEAFF. In nucleotides, the CDR3 is TGTGCCAGCAGCTTAAGGCAGGGGTCCACTGAAGCTTTCTTT.

This chain links TRBV9 with TRBJ1-2; a weak D match, TRBD1 (6 bases). This CDR3 region has 16 residues. CDR1 and CDR2 from the germline V gene are SGDLS and YYNGEE. V lost 4 bases and J 4 bases, leaving 20 bases between the germline ends. The CDR3 region is CASSPRGGGGGYGYTF. The CDR3 DNA reads TGTGCCAGCAGCCCCCGAGGGGGGGGAGGCGGCTATGGCTACACCTTC.